The 30 T cell receptor beta chains listed next were all sequenced from one sample in a study of identical twins. TCRdb analysed the 5' RACE reads with MiXCR anew, one entry per CDR3 protein. The sample shows roughly 250,000 distinct CDR3 sequences, over 11% of them seen only once. The sequencing input was memory (CD45RO+) T cells sorted from blood. The receptors were gathered from a woman younger than 30 in good health.

The V and J genes are TRBV4-3 and TRBJ1-2; possibly TRBD1 for D (6 bases). Trimming cost V 7 bases and J 0 bases, with 18 bases left between them. This CDR3 contains 16 residues. Per the germline V gene, CDR1 is LGHNA and CDR2 is YSLEER. CDR3 in amino acids: CASTPAWGATNYGYTF. Written as DNA, the CDR3 is TGCGCCAGCACGCCCGCGTGGGGGGCTACTAACTATGGCTACACCTTC.

This clonotype was observed many times. J is TRBJ2-7 and V is TRBV7-2, with D hard to call. This CDR3 has 14 amino acids. The V end was cut by 1 base, the J end by 2 bases, with 9 bases between. Germline V gene lookup returns CDR1 SGHTA and CDR2 FQGNSA. The chain's CDR3 is CASSLDPEPYEQYF. For the CDR3, the DNA is TGTGCCAGCAGCTTAGACCCGGAACCCTACGAGCAGTACTTC.

The J gene is TRBJ2-7, the V gene TRBV12-3 or TRBV12-4; either TRBD1 or TRBD2 may fit D (5 bases each). V lost 3 bases, J lost 1 base, and 13 bases lay in between. The CDR3 has 15 residues. CDR3 protein: CASSFIGTVSYEQYF. The CDR3, as DNA: TGTGCCAGCAGTTTTATAGGGACGGTATCCTACGAGCAGTACTTC.

Only a few counts were recorded for this clonotype. The gene calls are TRBV20-1 and TRBJ2-1; D remains ambiguous. CDR1 is DFQATT and CDR2 is SNEGSKA in the germline V gene (reference sequence). CDR3 length equals 14 residues. Trimming shortened V by 0 bases and J by 5 bases, and 11 bases separated the two germline ends. The CDR3 loop reads CSARDSLTNNEQFF. For the CDR3, the DNA is TGCAGTGCTAGAGATAGCCTAACAAACAATGAGCAGTTCTTC.

V usage is TRBV3-1 and J usage is TRBJ2-3; 10 bases match TRBD2. From germline, CDR1 is LGHDT and CDR2 YNNKEL (reference sequence). The CDR3 is 15 amino acids. V lost 6 bases and J lost 2; bases outside the gene matches: 5. The CDR3 spells CASRDGLADTDTQYF. The CDR3 DNA is TGTGCCAGCAGGGACGGACTAGCGGACACAGATACGCAGTATTTT.

This clonotype was counted many times. V is TRBV6-2 or TRBV6-3 and J is TRBJ2-1, with D perhaps matching TRBD1 or TRBD2 (5 bases each). The V gene lost 0 bases and the J gene lost 10 bases, with 7 bases spanning the gap. CDR1 and CDR2 from the germline V gene are MNHEY and SVGEGT. The CDR3 totals 12 residues. Written as DNA, the CDR3 is TGTGCCAGCAGTTACTCGAGGGGAGAGCAGTTCTTC. Residues: CASSYSRGEQFF.

Ten or more counts support this clonotype. CDR3 region: CASSFWGNIQYF. The CDR3 region has the DNA TGTGCCAGCAGTTTTTGGGGGAACATTCAGTACTTC. The chain is built from TRBV12-3 or TRBV12-4 and TRBJ2-4; possibly TRBD1 or TRBD2 for D (5 bases each). Trimming left V 3 bases short and J 7 bases short, with 7 bases between. This CDR3 contains 12 residues.

This clonotype was counted many times. The rearrangement joins TRBV5-1 to TRBJ1-2; D might be TRBD1 (6 bases). The length of the CDR3 is 12 residues. Germline V gene sequence: CDR1 SGHRS, CDR2 YFSETQ. Between the trimmed V and J ends, which lost 3 bases and 10 bases, there was a span of 13 bases. The CDR3 protein is CASSYAPGDYTF. The CDR3 coding sequence is TGCGCCAGCAGCTACGCCCCAGGGGACTACACCTTC.

This clonotype was detected only a few times. V usage is TRBV9 and J usage is TRBJ2-3; D is ambiguous. Deletions cut 0 bases from V and 0 bases from J, with 8 bases between. CDR1 SGDLS and CDR2 YYNGEE come from the germline V gene. This CDR3 spans 15 amino acids. The CDR3 region has the DNA TGTGCCAGCAGCGTAGGGCCCCAAAGCACAGATACGCAGTATTTT. Translated, it gives CASSVGPQSTDTQYF.

Only a few counts were recorded for this clonotype. This chain connects TRBV9 to TRBJ2-1; D is uncertain. Germline V gene lookup returns CDR1 SGDLS and CDR2 YYNGEE. This CDR3 spans 13 amino acids. Between the trimmed V and J ends, which lost 2 bases and 4 bases, there was a span of 7 bases. The CDR3 nucleotides read TGTGCCAGCAGCGTCGGACGGTACAATGAGCAGTTCTTC. Residues: CASSVGRYNEQFF.

This clonotype was detected ten times or more. The gene calls are TRBV5-4 and TRBJ1-1; D unclear. CDR1 is SGHNT and CDR2 is YYREEE in the germline V gene (reference sequence). Trimming stripped 0 bases from V and 1 base from J, with 4 bases between. The CDR3 has 13 residues. In nucleotides, the CDR3 is TGTGCCAGCAGCTTGGAGCCGAACACTGAAGCTTTCTTT. It encodes CASSLEPNTEAFF.

This clonotype was counted between two and nine times. The chain combines TRBV6-1 with TRBJ2-5, with TRBD1 matching over 9 bases. The ends lost 6 bases at V and 5 bases at J; junction bases unmatched: 4. CDR1 MNHNS and CDR2 SASEGT come from the germline V gene. CDR3 size: 13 residues. CDR3 sequence: CASRIGTGETQYF. CDR3 nucleotide sequence: TGTGCCAGCAGAATAGGGACAGGGGAGACCCAGTACTTC.

This clonotype was seen repeatedly, ten times or more. The chain couples TRBV6-1 to TRBJ1-1; no firm D call. V was shortened by 8 bases and J by 2 bases, with 15 bases between the two germline ends. Looked up from germline, CDR1 is MNHNS and CDR2 is SASEGT. This CDR3 has 14 residues. CDR3 in amino acids: CASEGRTGNTEAFF. CDR3 nucleotide sequence: TGTGCCAGCGAAGGAAGGACTGGAAACACTGAAGCTTTCTTT.

V and J are TRBV3-1 and TRBJ2-4, with a tentative D call TRBD2 (5 bases). The length of the CDR3 is 17 residues. Germline V gene lookup returns CDR1 LGHDT and CDR2 YNNKEL (reference sequence). Trimming took 0 bases from V and 0 from J, leaving 12 bases between them. The CDR3 DNA is TGTGCCAGCAGCCAAGACCTAAGCGGATTAGCCAAAAACATTCAGTACTTC. Its protein product is CASSQDLSGLAKNIQYF.

V is TRBV20-1 and J is TRBJ1-3, with a tentative D call TRBD1 (5 bases). This CDR3 comprises 14 residues. The germline V gene has CDR1 DFQATT and CDR2 SNEGSKA (reference sequence). Trimming removed 5 bases from V and 5 bases from J, with 16 bases in between. The CDR3 reads CSAHSSGSRNTIYF. The CDR3 DNA reads TGCAGTGCTCACTCATCAGGGTCGAGAAACACCATATATTTT.

The chain uses TRBV7-8 and TRBJ2-2; a possible D gene is TRBD1 (5 bases). This CDR3 comprises 16 residues. Per the germline V gene, CDR1 is SGHVS and CDR2 is FQNEAQ. V was pared by 1 base and J by 4 bases, with 13 bases between. CDR3: CASSLGSVGVTGELFF. The CDR3 DNA reads TGTGCCAGCAGCTTAGGGTCTGTAGGGGTCACCGGGGAGCTGTTTTTT.

This chain connects TRBV5-6 to TRBJ2-7, with 7 bases aligning to TRBD2. Germline CDR1 reads SGHDT; CDR2 reads YYEEEE. The length of the CDR3 is 13 residues. V lost 1 base to trimming and J lost 4 bases; unmatched junction nucleotides: 2. In DNA form, the CDR3 reads TGTGCCAGCAGCTTGTCGCGGGAGTACGAGCAGTACTTC. This gives the protein CASSLSREYEQYF.

This clonotype has just a few counts. The chain couples TRBV7-2 to TRBJ2-2; no clear D gene. The CDR3 spans 15 residues. The V end lost 5 bases, the J end lost 4 bases, and 14 bases lay between the germline ends. Germline loops: CDR1 SGHTA, CDR2 FQGNSA. The CDR3 here is CASSLSRQITGELFF. The DNA for the CDR3 is TGTGCCAGCAGCCTAAGTCGTCAAATCACCGGGGAGCTGTTTTTT.

This clonotype was seen more than once but under ten times. This sequence joins TRBV5-6 and TRBJ1-1; D remains ambiguous. This CDR3 is built from 15 residues. Trimming cost V 4 bases and J 1 base, with 14 bases left between them. Germline CDR1 reads SGHDT; CDR2 reads YYEEEE. CDR3 nucleotides: TGTGCCAGCAGCCCCAAAGGCCTATCGAACACTGAAGCTTTCTTT. Amino acids: CASSPKGLSNTEAFF.

Details on this clonotype: The DNA is omitted, as the CDR3 cannot be located on it reliably, and the CDR3 follows TCRdb's listing. V gene TRBV9 combines with J gene TRBJ2-1; TRBD1 is the table's D call, not checked against the DNA. Germline V CDR1 and CDR2: SGDLS, YYNGEE. Ends included, the CDR3 has 14 residues. This chain's CDR3 is CASSVGRGTSKLFF.

The chain employs TRBV19 and TRBJ1-1; D unclear. The V end lost 4 bases, the J end lost 5 bases, and 5 bases lay between the germline ends. Germline V gene data show CDR1 as LNHDA and CDR2 as SQIVND (reference sequence). The CDR3 runs 11 residues. The CDR3 sequence: CASSRRTEAFF. The CDR3 nucleotides are TGTGCCAGTAGTAGGCGGACTGAAGCTTTCTTT.

The genes are TRBV10-3 and TRBJ2-1; D is unclear. Germline V CDR1 and CDR2: ENHRY, SYGVKD. The CDR3 sequence is 14 residues long. The V end was cut by 3 bases, the J end by 0 bases, with 6 bases between. The DNA of the CDR3 is TGTGCCATCAGTGAAACGCTCTCCTACAATGAGCAGTTCTTC. The encoded protein is CAISETLSYNEQFF.

This chain joins TRBV7-9 and TRBJ2-7; D is unclear. Germline CDR1 SEHNR, CDR2 FQNEAQ (reference sequence). The CDR3 totals 12 residues. V was cut by 5 bases and J by 3 bases, with 8 bases left in between. This CDR3 reads CASSPGHYEQYF. CDR3 DNA sequence: TGTGCCAGCAGCCCCGGTCACTACGAGCAGTACTTC. Looking up the rest from reference TRBV7-9 and TRBJ2-7 gives the full variable domain: DTGVSQNPRHKITKRGQNVTFRCDPISEHNRLYWYRQTLGQGPEFLTYFQNEAQLEKSRLLSDRFSAERPKGSFSTLEIQRTEQGDSAMYLCASSPGHYEQYFGPGTRLTVT.

V usage is TRBV18 and J usage is TRBJ2-7; D ambiguous. Trimming cost V 3 bases and J 2 bases, with 8 bases left between them. There are 13 residues in the CDR3. Germline values: CDR1 KGHSH, CDR2 LQKENI. CDR3 amino acids: CASSPAVTYEQYF. The CDR3 DNA reads as TGTGCCAGCTCACCGGCGGTAACCTACGAGCAGTACTTC.

The table lists this clonotype with many counts. The CDR3 sequence is CASSLQGQPQETQYF. The CDR3 DNA reads TGTGCCAGCAGCTTACAGGGACAGCCCCAAGAGACCCAGTACTTC. The genes are TRBV7-9 and TRBJ2-5, with 7 bases matching TRBD1. V shed 2 bases and J 1 base; nucleotides not matched to a gene: 4. This CDR3 has 15 amino acids. The germline gives CDR1 SEHNR, CDR2 FQNEAQ (reference sequence).

This clonotype was seen a handful of times. The chain uses TRBV7-9 and TRBJ2-1, with 8 bases lining up with TRBD1. Germline V gene sequence: CDR1 SEHNR, CDR2 FQNEAQ (reference sequence). The CDR3 sequence is 17 residues long. With 4 bases clipped from V and 3 bases from J, the junction kept 11 bases outside the gene matches. DNA for the CDR3: TGTGCCAGCAGCTCCCCTTGGACAGGGCGAAACTACAATGAGCAGTTCTTC. Its protein product is CASSSPWTGRNYNEQFF.

The rearrangement uses TRBV5-1 and TRBJ1-1; maybe TRBD1 (6 bases). The CDR3 has 14 residues. Germline V CDR1 and CDR2: SGHRS, YFSETQ. V lost 0 bases and J lost 1, with 7 bases in between. The CDR3: CASSLEGQNTEAFF. Written as DNA, the CDR3 is TGCGCCAGCAGCTTGGAGGGACAGAACACTGAAGCTTTCTTT.

This clonotype has just a few counts. The CDR3 DNA sequence: TGTGCCAGCTCCCCCCGTTCTCAAGAGACCCAGTACTTC. Protein product: CASSPRSQETQYF. The chain couples TRBV18 to TRBJ2-5; D call uncertain. The germline CDR1 and CDR2 sequences are KGHSH and LQKENI. The CDR3 extends over 13 amino acids. V gave up 6 bases and J gave up 2 bases, with 10 bases separating them.

This clonotype was counted a few times. The DNA for the CDR3 is TGCAGTGCCCTAAGAGGAGTCACTGAAGCTTTCTTT. This sequence encodes CSALRGVTEAFF. The chain combines TRBV20-1 with TRBJ1-1; no clear D. Germline CDR1 and CDR2: DFQATT and SNEGSKA (reference sequence). Trimming left V 6 bases short and J 4 bases short, with 12 bases between. The CDR3 contains 12 residues.

J is TRBJ2-7 and V is TRBV7-2; possible D gene TRBD2, 6 bases. Between the trimmed V and J ends, which lost 2 bases and 5 bases, there was a span of 10 bases. The germline CDR1 and CDR2 sequences are SGHTA and FQGNSA. This CDR3 is 13 amino acids long. This CDR3 is CASSLFSGNEQYF. DNA for the CDR3: TGTGCCAGCAGCTTATTTAGCGGAAACGAGCAGTACTTC. The whole variable domain, remainder taken from reference TRBV7-2 and TRBJ2-7, is GAGVSQSPSNKVTEKGKDVELRCDPISGHTALYWYRQSLGQGLEFLIYFQGNSAPDKSGLPSDRFSAERTGGSVSTLTIQRTQQEDSAVYLCASSLFSGNEQYFGPGTRLTVT.